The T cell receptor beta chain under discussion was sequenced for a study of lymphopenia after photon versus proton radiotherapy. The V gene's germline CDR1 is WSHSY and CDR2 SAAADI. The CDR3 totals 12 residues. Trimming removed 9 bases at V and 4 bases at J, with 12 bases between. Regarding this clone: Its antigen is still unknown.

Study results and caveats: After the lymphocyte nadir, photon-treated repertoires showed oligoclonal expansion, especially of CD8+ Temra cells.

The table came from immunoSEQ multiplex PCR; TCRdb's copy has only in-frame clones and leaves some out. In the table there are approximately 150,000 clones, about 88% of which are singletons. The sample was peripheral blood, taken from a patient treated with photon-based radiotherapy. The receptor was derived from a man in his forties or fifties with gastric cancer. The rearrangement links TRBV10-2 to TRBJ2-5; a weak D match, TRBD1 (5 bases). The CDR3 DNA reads TGCGCCAGTGCGTTAAGGGGAGAGACCCAGTACTTC. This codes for CASALRGETQYF.